This T cell receptor (beta chain) was observed in a study of a mutant IDH1 vaccine in newly diagnosed glioma. Worth noting for this clone: Its antigen is not identified.

With 6 bases removed from V and 4 bases from J, the gap between germline ends came to 18 bases. CDR1 is LNHDA and CDR2 is SQIVND in the germline V gene (reference sequence). The CDR3 covers 16 residues. The sample's time point: week 35, safety follow-up. Doses comprised 300 ug of mutant IDH1 20-mer peptide each, plus topical imiquimod. Sequencing was performed with immunoSEQ multiplex PCR; in TCRdb, only in-frame clones are kept and a portion is missing. The sample has 26,000 or so clones, roughly 80% seen once. The sample in question was PBMCs, obtained from a glioma patient whose treatment included an IDH1 peptide vaccine. The sequence was collected from a man younger than 45 with glioma. The chain employs TRBV19 and TRBJ1-4, with D maybe TRBD1 (6 bases). CDR3 nucleotide sequence: TGTGCCAGTAGAAACCGACAGGCGGACCTTAATGAAAAACTGTTTTTT. As protein: CASRNRQADLNEKLFF.